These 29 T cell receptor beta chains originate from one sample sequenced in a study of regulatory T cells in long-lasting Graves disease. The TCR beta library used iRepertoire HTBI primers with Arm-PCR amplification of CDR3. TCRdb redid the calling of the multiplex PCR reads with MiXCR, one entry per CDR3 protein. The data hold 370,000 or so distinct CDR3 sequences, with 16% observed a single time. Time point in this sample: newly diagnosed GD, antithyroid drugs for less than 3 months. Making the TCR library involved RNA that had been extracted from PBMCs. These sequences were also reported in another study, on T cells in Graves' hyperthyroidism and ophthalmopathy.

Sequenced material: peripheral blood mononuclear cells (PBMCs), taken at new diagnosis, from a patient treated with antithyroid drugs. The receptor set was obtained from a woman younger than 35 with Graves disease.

CDR3 sequence (DNA): TGCAGTGCGGAGCTAGCAGATACGCAGTATTTT. Translation gives CSAELADTQYF. The J gene is TRBJ2-3, the V gene TRBV20-1; D unclear. The germline CDR1 and CDR2 sequences are DFQATT and SNEGSKA (reference sequence). The CDR3 totals 11 residues. Trimming cost V 6 bases and J 4 bases, with 8 bases left between them.

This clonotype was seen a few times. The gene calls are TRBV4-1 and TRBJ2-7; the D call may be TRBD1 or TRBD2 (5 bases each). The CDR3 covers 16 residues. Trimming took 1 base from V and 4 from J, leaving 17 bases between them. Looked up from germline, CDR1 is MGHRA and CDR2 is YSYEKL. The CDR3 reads CASSQGFRGPIYEQYF. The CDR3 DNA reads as TGCGCCAGCAGCCAAGGCTTCCGGGGACCAATTTACGAGCAGTACTTC.

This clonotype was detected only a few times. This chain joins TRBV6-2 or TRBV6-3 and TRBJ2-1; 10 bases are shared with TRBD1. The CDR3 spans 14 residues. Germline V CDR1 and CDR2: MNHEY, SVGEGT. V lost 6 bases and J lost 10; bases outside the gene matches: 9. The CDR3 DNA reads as TGTGCCAGCAGGACGGGACAGGGGTTTTGGGAGCAGTTCTTC. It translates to CASRTGQGFWEQFF.

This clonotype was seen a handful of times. The CDR3 DNA reads as TGTGCCATCAGTACAGGGGGGTACAATTCACCCCTCCACTTT. It codes for CAISTGGYNSPLHF. V and J are TRBV10-3 and TRBJ1-6, with TRBD1 matching 8 bases. Germline V gives CDR1 ENHRY, CDR2 SYGVKD. The CDR3 is 14 residues long. Trimming took 5 bases from V and 7 from J; bases not matched to a gene: 4.

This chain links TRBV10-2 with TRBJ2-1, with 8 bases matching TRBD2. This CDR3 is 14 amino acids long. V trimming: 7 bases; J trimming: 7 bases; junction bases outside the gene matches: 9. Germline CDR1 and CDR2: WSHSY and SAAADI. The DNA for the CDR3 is TGCGCCAGCATCCCCCGACTAGCGTATAATGAGCAGTTCTTC. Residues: CASIPRLAYNEQFF.

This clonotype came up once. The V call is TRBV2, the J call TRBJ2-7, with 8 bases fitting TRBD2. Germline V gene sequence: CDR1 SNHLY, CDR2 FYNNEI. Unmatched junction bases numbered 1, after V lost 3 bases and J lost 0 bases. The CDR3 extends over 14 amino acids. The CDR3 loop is CASSDGTSSYEQYF. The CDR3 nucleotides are TGTGCCAGCAGTGACGGGACTAGCTCCTACGAGCAGTACTTC.

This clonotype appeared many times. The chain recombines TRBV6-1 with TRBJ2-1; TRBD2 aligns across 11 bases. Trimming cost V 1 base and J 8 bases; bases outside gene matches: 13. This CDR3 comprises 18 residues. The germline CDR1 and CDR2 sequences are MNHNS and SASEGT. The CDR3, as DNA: TGTGCCAGCAGTGAAGTGTTCGAGGTAGCGGGGGGGAGGGATGAGCAGTTCTTC. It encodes CASSEVFEVAGGRDEQFF.

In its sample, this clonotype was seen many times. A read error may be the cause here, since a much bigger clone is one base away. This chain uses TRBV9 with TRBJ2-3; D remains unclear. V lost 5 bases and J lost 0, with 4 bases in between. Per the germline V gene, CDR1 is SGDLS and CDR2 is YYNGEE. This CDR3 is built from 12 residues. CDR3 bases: TGTGCCAGCAGTGCTAGCACAGATACGCAGTATTTT. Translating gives CASSASTDTQYF. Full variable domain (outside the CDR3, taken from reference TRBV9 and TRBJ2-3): DSGVTQTPKHLITATGQRVTLRCSPRSGDLSVYWYQQSLDQGLQFLIQYYNGEERAKGNILERFSAQQFPDLHSELNLSSLELGDSALYFCASSASTDTQYFGPGTRLTVL.

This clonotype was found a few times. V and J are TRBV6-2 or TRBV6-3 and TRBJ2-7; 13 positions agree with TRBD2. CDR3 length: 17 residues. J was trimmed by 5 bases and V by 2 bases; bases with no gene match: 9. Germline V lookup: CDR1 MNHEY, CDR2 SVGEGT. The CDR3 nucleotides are TGTGCCAGCAGTTACCTCATCGGACTAGCGGGAGATCACGAGCAGTACTTC. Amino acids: CASSYLIGLAGDHEQYF.

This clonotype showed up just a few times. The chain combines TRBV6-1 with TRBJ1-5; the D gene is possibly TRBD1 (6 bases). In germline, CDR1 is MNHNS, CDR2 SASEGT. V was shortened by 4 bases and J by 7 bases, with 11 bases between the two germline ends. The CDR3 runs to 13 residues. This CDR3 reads CASSVYRDQPQHF. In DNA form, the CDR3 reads TGTGCCAGCAGTGTTTACAGGGACCAGCCCCAGCATTTT.

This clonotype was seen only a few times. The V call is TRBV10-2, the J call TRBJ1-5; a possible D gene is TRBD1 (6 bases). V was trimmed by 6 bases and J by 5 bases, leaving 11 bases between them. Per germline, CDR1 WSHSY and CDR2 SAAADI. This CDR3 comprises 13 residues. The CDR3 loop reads CASSQGGDQPQHF. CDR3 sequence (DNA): TGCGCCAGCAGCCAAGGGGGGGATCAGCCCCAGCATTTT.

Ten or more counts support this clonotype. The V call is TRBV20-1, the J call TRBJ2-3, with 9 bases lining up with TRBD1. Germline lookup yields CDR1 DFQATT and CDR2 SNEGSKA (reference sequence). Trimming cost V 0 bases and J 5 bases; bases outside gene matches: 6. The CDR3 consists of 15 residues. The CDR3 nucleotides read TGCAGTGCTAGAGACCGGACAGGGGCCGGAGATACGCAGTATTTT. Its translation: CSARDRTGAGDTQYF.

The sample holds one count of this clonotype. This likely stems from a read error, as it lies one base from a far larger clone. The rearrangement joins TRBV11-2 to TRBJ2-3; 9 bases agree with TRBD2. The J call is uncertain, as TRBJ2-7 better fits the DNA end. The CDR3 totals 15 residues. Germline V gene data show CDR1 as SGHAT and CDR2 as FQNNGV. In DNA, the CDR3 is TGTGCCAGCAGCTTAGGAGGCGGGAGGGTCGCCGAGCAGTACTTC. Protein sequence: CASSLGGGRVAEQYF.

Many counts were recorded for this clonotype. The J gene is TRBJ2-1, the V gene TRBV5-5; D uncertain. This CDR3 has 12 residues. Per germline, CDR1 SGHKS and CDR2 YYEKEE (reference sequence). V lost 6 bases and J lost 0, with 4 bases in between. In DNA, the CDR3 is TGTGCCAGCACCATCTCCTACAATGAGCAGTTCTTC. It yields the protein CASTISYNEQFF.

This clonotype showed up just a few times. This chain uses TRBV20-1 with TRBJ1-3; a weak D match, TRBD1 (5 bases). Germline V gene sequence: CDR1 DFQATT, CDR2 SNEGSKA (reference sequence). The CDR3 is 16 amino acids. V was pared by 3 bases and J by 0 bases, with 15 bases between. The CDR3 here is CSARGEGAISGNTIYF. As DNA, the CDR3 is TGCAGTGCTAGGGGGGAGGGAGCGATCTCTGGAAACACCATATATTTT.

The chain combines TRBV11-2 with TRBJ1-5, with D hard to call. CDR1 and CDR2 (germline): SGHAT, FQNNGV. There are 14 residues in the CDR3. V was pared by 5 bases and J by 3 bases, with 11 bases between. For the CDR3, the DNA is TGTGCCAGCAGCCACGCAGGTAACAATCAGCCCCAGCATTTT. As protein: CASSHAGNNQPQHF.

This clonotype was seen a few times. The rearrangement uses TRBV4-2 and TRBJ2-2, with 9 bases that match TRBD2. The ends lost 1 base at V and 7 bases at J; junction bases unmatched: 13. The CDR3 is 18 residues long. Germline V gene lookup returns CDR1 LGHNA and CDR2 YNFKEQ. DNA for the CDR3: TGTGCCAGCAGCCAAGTCGAGGGCGGGGGGGCCTTTGGCGGGGAGCTGTTTTTT. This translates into CASSQVEGGGAFGGELFF.

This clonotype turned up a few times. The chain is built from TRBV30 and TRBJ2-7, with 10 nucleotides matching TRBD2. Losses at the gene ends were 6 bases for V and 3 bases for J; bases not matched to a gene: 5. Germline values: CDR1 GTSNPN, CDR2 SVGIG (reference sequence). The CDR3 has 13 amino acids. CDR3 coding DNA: TGTGCCTGTATAGCGGGAGGCGTCTACGAGCAGTACTTC. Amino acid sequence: CACIAGGVYEQYF.

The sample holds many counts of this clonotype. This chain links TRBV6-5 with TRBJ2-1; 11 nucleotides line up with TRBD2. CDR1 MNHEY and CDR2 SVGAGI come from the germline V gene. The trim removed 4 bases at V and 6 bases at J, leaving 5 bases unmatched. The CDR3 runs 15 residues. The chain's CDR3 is CASSLTSGKVNEQFF. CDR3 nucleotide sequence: TGTGCCAGCAGTTTGACTAGCGGGAAGGTCAATGAGCAGTTCTTC.

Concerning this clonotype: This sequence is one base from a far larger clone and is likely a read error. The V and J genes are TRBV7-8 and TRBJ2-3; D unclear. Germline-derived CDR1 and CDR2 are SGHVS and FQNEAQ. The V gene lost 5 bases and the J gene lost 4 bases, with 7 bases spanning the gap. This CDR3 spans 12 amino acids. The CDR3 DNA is TGTGCCAGCAGCAGGGTTGCAGATACGCAGTATTTT. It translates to CASSRVADTQYF.

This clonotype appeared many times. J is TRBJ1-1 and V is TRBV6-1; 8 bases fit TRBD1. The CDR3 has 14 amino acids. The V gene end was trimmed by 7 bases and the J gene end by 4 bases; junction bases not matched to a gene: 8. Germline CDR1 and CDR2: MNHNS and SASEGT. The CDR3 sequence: CASKRVTGGTEAFF. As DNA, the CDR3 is TGTGCCAGCAAGAGGGTCACAGGGGGCACTGAAGCTTTCTTT.

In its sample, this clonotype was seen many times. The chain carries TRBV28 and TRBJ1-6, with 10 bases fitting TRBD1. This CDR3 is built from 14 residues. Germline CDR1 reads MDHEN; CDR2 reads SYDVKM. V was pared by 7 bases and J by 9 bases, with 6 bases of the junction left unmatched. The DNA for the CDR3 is TGTGCCAGCATCAGGACAGGGGGAGTTTCACCCCTCCACTTT. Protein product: CASIRTGGVSPLHF.

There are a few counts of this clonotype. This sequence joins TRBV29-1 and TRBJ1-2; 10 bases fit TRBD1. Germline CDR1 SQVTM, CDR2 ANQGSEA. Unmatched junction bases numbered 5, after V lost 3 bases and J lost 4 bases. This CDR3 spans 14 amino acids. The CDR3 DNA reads TGCAGCGTTGACCCCCGGACAGGGGGCTATGGCTACACCTTC. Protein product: CSVDPRTGGYGYTF.

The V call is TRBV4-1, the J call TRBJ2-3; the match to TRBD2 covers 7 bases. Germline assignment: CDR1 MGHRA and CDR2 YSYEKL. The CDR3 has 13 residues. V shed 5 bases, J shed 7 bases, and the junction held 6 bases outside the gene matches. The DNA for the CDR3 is TGCGCCAGCAGCACCAGGGAGGGACATACGCAGTATTTT. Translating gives CASSTREGHTQYF.

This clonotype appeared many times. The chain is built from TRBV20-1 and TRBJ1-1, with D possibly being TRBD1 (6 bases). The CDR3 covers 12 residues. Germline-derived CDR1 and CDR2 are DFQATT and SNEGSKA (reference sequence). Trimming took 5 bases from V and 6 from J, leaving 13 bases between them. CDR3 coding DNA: TGCAGTGCTTCGGACGGGGGCCCTGAAGCTTTCTTT. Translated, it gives CSASDGGPEAFF.

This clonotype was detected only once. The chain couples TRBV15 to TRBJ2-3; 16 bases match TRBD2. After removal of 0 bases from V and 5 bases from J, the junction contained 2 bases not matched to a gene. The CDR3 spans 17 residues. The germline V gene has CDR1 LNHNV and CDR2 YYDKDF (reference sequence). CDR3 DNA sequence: TGTGCCACCAGCAGAGAAGGGACTAGCGGGAGGGAAGATACGCAGTATTTT. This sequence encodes CATSREGTSGREDTQYF.

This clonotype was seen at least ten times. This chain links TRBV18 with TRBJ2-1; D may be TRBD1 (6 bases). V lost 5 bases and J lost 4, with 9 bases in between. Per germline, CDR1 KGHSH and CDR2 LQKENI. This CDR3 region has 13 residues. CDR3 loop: CASSSDRYNEQFF. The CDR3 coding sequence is TGTGCCAGCTCATCGGACAGATACAATGAGCAGTTCTTC.

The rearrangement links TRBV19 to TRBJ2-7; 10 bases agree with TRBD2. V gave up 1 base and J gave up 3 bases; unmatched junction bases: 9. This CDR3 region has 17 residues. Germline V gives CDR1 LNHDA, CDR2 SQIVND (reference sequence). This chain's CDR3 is CASSIASGRTRIYEQYF. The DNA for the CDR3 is TGTGCCAGTAGTATAGCTAGCGGGAGAACCAGGATCTACGAGCAGTACTTC.

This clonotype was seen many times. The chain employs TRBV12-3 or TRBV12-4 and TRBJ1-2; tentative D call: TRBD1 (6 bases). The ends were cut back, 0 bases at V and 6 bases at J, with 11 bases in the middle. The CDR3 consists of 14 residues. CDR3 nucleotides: TGTGCCAGCAGTTTAGCCGGGGGCGCGAATGGCTACACCTTC. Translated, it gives CASSLAGGANGYTF.